A selection of T cell receptor beta chains follows, all from one sample in a study of CD8 T cells in Susac syndrome. MiXCR, applied by TCRdb to the immunoSEQ multiplex PCR reads, yields one record per CDR3 protein. The sample includes approximately 190,000 distinct CDR3 sequences, roughly 94% of them seen just once. The sequenced material came from CD8+ T cells from PBMCs. These receptors were obtained from a human donor with Susac syndrome. Each CDR3 is given with its conserved first and last residue. D genes are given only for firm matches. Rows give clone size only sometimes, using once, few, many, or a class for an expanded clone.

abundance	d_gene	j_gene	v_gene	CDR3nt	CDR3aa
-	-	TRBJ2-5	TRBV6-6	TGTGCCAGCAGGGCCCTTGCAGGGCAAGAGACCCAGTACTTC	CASRALAGQETQYF
-	TRBD2	TRBJ2-3	TRBV9	TGTGCCAGCAGCGCTAGCGGGATATCTACAGATACGCAGTATTTT	CASSASGISTDTQYF
-	TRBD1	TRBJ1-2	TRBV4-2	TGTGCCAGCAGCCAAGTTTCAGTAACGGGACAGGGGGTCGGAAGCTATGGCTACACCTTC	CASSQVSVTGQGVGSYGYTF
-	-	TRBJ2-7	TRBV27	TGTGCCAGCAGTTTTCGGGGAGCCTACGAGCAGTACTTC	CASSFRGAYEQYF
-	TRBD1	TRBJ2-7	TRBV7-9	TGTGCCATCCGGGACAGTGCTTCCTACGAGCAGTACTTC	CAIRDSASYEQYF
-	TRBD1	TRBJ2-7	TRBV15	TGTGCCACCAGCGAGAGACAGGGCGGACACTACGAGCAGTACTTC	CATSERQGGHYEQYF
-	-	TRBJ2-7	TRBV28	TGTGCCAGCAGGCAAAACTACGAGCAGTACTTC	CASRQNYEQYF
once	-	TRBJ2-7	TRBV4-1	TGCGCCAGCAGCCAAGCCGGGACATTCCCCTACGAGCAGTACTTC	CASSQAGTFPYEQYF
-	TRBD2	TRBJ2-7	TRBV12-3/TRBV12-4	TGTGCCAGCAGTCCCGGGCGGGGGGCCGGCGAGCAGTACTTC	CASSPGRGAGEQYF
-	-	TRBJ1-1	TRBV7-8	TGTGCCAGCAGCTTAGAGGGAGTTGGCACTGAAGCTTTCTTT	CASSLEGVGTEAFF
-	-	TRBJ2-3	TRBV27	TGTGCCAGCAGCCTTATCCCTTCTTGGACAGGCACAGATACGCAGTATTTT	CASSLIPSWTGTDTQYF
-	TRBD2	TRBJ2-3	TRBV7-2	TGTGCCAGCAGCTTAGGCTGGTCTAGCGGGGGGGCAGATACGCAGTATTTT	CASSLGWSSGGADTQYF
-	-	TRBJ2-1	TRBV10-3	TGTGCCATCAGCCCCGGTGGCAATGAGCAGTTCTTC	CAISPGGNEQFF
-	TRBD1	TRBJ1-1	TRBV30	TGTGCCTGGAGTTGGGAAGGGGGCGAAGCTTTCTTT	CAWSWEGGEAFF
-	TRBD2	TRBJ2-5	TRBV20-1	TGCAGTGCTAGCGAACTCACGGGAGGAGGGCGAGAGACCCAGTACTTC	CSASELTGGGRETQYF
once	TRBD2	TRBJ2-7	TRBV7-9	TGTGCCAGCAGGGAGCGGGAGTATAGCGAGCAGTACTTC	CASREREYSEQYF
-	-	TRBJ1-1	TRBV18	TGTGCCAGCTCACCTGAGGGACTTGAAGCTTTCTTT	CASSPEGLEAFF
-	-	TRBJ2-7	TRBV9	TGTGCCAGCAGCGGGGGAGGTTCCGTTATCTACGAGCAGTACTTC	CASSGGGSVIYEQYF
-	TRBD2	TRBJ2-1	TRBV13	TGTGCCGTTCAGCTAGCGGGGGGGCCGGATGAGCAGTTCTTC	CAVQLAGGPDEQFF
once	-	TRBJ1-3	TRBV30	TGTGCCTGGAGTGTAGCCCTGAGCTCTGGAAACACCATATATTTT	CAWSVALSSGNTIYF
-	TRBD1	TRBJ2-2	TRBV9	TGTGCCAGCAGAGAACAGGGGGATAACACCGGGGAGCTGTTTTTT	CASREQGDNTGELFF
-	-	TRBJ2-1	TRBV9	TGTGCCAGCAGCGTAGCGGACGCTCCCTACAATGAGCAGTTCTTC	CASSVADAPYNEQFF
once	TRBD1	TRBJ2-2	TRBV7-9	TGTGCCAGCAGCTTGACAGGGTCTCCCGGGGAGCTGTTTTTT	CASSLTGSPGELFF
-	TRBD1	TRBJ2-5	TRBV13	TGTGCCAGCAGCTCCGCCGACAGGGGAGTTCACCAAGAGACCCAGTACTTC	CASSSADRGVHQETQYF
once	-	TRBJ2-7	TRBV28	TGTGCCAGCAATTCCCCGATGGGGATAGGCTACGAGCAGTACTTC	CASNSPMGIGYEQYF
-	TRBD1	TRBJ2-1	TRBV7-9	TGTGCCAGCAGCTTAGGGACAGGGCGTTTCAGTGATGAGCAGTTCTTC	CASSLGTGRFSDEQFF
-	-	TRBJ2-3	TRBV6-6	TGTGCCAGCACGGCGGCAGATACGCAGTATTTT	CASTAADTQYF
-	TRBD1	TRBJ1-5	TRBV6-6	TGTGCCAGCAGTTCCCCGGACAGGGGCAATCAGCCCCAGCATTTT	CASSSPDRGNQPQHF
-	-	TRBJ1-6	TRBV21-1	TGTGCCAGTCCGAATTCACCCCTCCACTTT	CASPNSPLHF
-	-	TRBJ1-1	TRBV20-1	TGCAGTGCCAACCCCCCAGTGGGCAGGTTGAACACTGAAGCTTTCTTT	CSANPPVGRLNTEAFF
-	-	TRBJ2-6	TRBV4-1	TGCGCCAGCAGCCAGGGAGAATCTGGGGCCAACGTCCTGACTTTC	CASSQGESGANVLTF
-	-	TRBJ2-3	TRBV21-1	TGTGCCAGCAGCAAGGCGTCTCGGACAGATACGCAGTATTTT	CASSKASRTDTQYF
-	TRBD2	TRBJ2-3	TRBV7-8	TGTGCCAGCAGCTTAACTAGCGGGAGGCCTAGCACAGATACGCAGTATTTT	CASSLTSGRPSTDTQYF
-	-	TRBJ2-7	TRBV7-9	TGTGCCAGCAGCTTAGCAGGGTCTACTTACGAGCAGTACTTC	CASSLAGSTYEQYF
-	-	TRBJ1-2	TRBV27	TGTGCCAGCAGGTCGAGCTATGGCTACACCTTC	CASRSSYGYTF
-	-	TRBJ2-1	TRBV7-2	TGTGCCAGCAGCTTTGGGGGAATCAATGAGCAGTTCTTC	CASSFGGINEQFF
-	-	TRBJ2-6	TRBV20-1	TGCAGTGCTGGACGAGCTGGGGCCAACGTCCTGACTTTC	CSAGRAGANVLTF
-	-	TRBJ2-1	TRBV19	TGTGCCAGTAGTATTTTAGATATTTCGAACAATGAGCAGTTCTTC	CASSILDISNNEQFF
-	-	TRBJ2-7	TRBV6-2/TRBV6-3	TGTGCCAGCAGTACCAGACTAGTACACGAGCAGTACTTC	CASSTRLVHEQYF
-	-	TRBJ1-5	TRBV7-9	TGTGCCAGCAGGGACAGTAATAGCAATCAGCCCCAGCATTTT	CASRDSNSNQPQHF
-	-	TRBJ1-4	TRBV12-3/TRBV12-4	TGTGCCAGCTCCGTCCCGGGACATTATGAAAAACTGTTTTTT	CASSVPGHYEKLFF
-	-	TRBJ1-4	TRBV6-6	TGTGCCAGCAGAAGAGATGAAAAACTGTTTTTT	CASRRDEKLFF